The 13 T cell receptor beta chains below all came from one sample that was sequenced in a study of blood T cells in healthy people across ages. A sample-barcoded 5' primer and a J-beta primer mix were used in a second PCR of roughly 6 to 11 cycles. TCRdb reprocessed the 5' RACE reads with MiXCR, giving one entry per CDR3 protein. The sample holds 500,000 to 700,000 distinct CDR3 sequences, 25% to 35% seen once. Specimen: blood. Receptors were obtained from an elderly woman in good health.

The sample holds a few counts of this clonotype. The rearrangement uses TRBV21-1 and TRBJ2-7; the DNA was not compared with TRBD2, the D call given in the table. TRBV21-1 is tagged as a pseudogene. The CDR3 has 14 amino acids. CDR3 nucleotide sequence: TGTGCCAGCAGCAAAGGATCCGGGGGGGACGAGCAGTACTTC. It encodes CASSKGSGGDEQYF.

The chain recombines TRBV20-1 with TRBJ2-2; no reliable D call. V was clipped by 0 bases and J by 1 base, with 9 bases between them. The V gene's germline CDR1 is DFQATT and CDR2 SNEGSKA (reference sequence). CDR3 length: 15 amino acids. The CDR3 here is CSARDASKNTGELFF. CDR3 nucleotides: TGCAGTGCTAGAGATGCCAGCAAGAACACCGGGGAGCTGTTTTTT.

This clonotype was detected ten times or more. The V and J genes are TRBV28 and TRBJ2-4; D perhaps matches TRBD2 (6 bases). This CDR3 contains 14 residues. Germline loops: CDR1 MDHEN, CDR2 SYDVKM. V dropped 8 bases and J dropped 1 base, with 12 bases sitting between them. DNA of the CDR3: TGTGCCAGCGGACGGGGGTCGGCCAAAAACATTCAGTACTTC. Protein sequence: CASGRGSAKNIQYF. The full variable domain, its missing parts supplied by reference TRBV28 and TRBJ2-4, is DVKVTQSSRYLVKRTGEKVFLECVQDMDHENMFWYRQDPGLGLRLIYFSYDVKMKEKGDIPEGYSVSREKKERFSLILESASTNQTSMYLCASGRGSAKNIQYFGAGTRLSVL.

This CDR3 reads CASSLEQYTDTQYF. The CDR3 DNA sequence: TGCGCCAGCAGCTTGGAGCAGTACACAGATACGCAGTATTTT. J is TRBJ2-3 and V is TRBV5-1, with D uncertain. CDR3 length: 14 amino acids. The V gene's germline CDR1 is SGHRS and CDR2 YFSETQ. V was cut by 0 bases and J by 2 bases, with 7 bases left in between.

Remarks on this clonotype: With a much larger clone just one base away, this may be a read error. V and J are TRBV2 and TRBJ2-7; 9 positions match TRBD1. J was trimmed by 5 bases and V by 7 bases; bases with no gene match: 9. This CDR3 contains 14 residues. CDR1 and CDR2 from the germline V gene are SNHLY and FYNNEI. The CDR3 spells CASMRGQGSNEQYF. The CDR3 region has the DNA TGTGCCAGCATGAGGGGACAGGGTAGCAACGAGCAGTACTTC. The entire variable domain, with the rest obtained from reference TRBV2 and TRBJ2-7, is as follows: EPEVTQTPSHQVTQMGQEVILRCVPISNHLYFYWYRQILGQKVEFLVSFYNNEISEKSEIFDDQFSVERPDGSNFTLKIRSTKLEDSAMYFCASMRGQGSNEQYFGPGTRLTVT.

Concerning this clonotype: Possible read error: a much larger clone is one base away. The CDR3 spells CASSSLAGARETQYF. CDR3 bases: TGTGCTAGCAGCTCTCTAGCGGGAGCCAGGGAGACCCAGTACTTC. The chain joins TRBV7-7 to TRBJ2-5, with TRBD2 matching over 10 bases. The CDR3 totals 15 residues. Germline V gene data show CDR1 as SSHAT and CDR2 as FNYEAQ (reference sequence).

Only a few counts were recorded for this clonotype. This may come from a read error, since a much larger clone is one base off. The chain uses TRBV9 and TRBJ2-7; 9 bases fit TRBD1. V lost 2 bases and J lost 10; bases outside the gene matches: 10. This CDR3 is 14 amino acids long. Looked up from germline, CDR1 is SGDLS and CDR2 is YYNGEE. CDR3 coding DNA: TGTGCCAGCAGCGTCCGGGACAGGGAAGAGGCCCAGTACTTC. Its protein product is CASSVRDREEAQYF.

This clonotype was counted many times. V is TRBV13 and J is TRBJ1-2, with TRBD1 identical over 7 bases. Germline V gene data show CDR1 as PRHDT and CDR2 as FYEKMQ (reference sequence). This CDR3 comprises 15 residues. Trimming cost V 2 bases and J 2 bases; bases outside gene matches: 5. The CDR3 DNA reads as TGTGCCAGCAGCTTACAGGGGGTCTACAACTATGGCTACACCTTC. Translated, it gives CASSLQGVYNYGYTF.

The chain joins TRBV29-1 to TRBJ2-2; tentative D call: TRBD1 (6 bases). The germline V gene encodes CDR1 SQVTM and CDR2 ANQGSEA. Trimming removed 3 bases at V and 2 bases at J, with 7 bases between. The length of the CDR3 is 13 residues. The CDR3 spells CSVEGHNTGELFF. Here the CDR3 DNA reads TGCAGCGTTGAGGGACACAACACCGGGGAGCTGTTTTTT.

This clonotype was observed at least ten times. CDR3 protein: CASSVGQGYGYTF. The CDR3 DNA reads as TGTGCCAGCAGCGTTGGACAGGGCTATGGCTACACCTTC. The chain employs TRBV7-2 and TRBJ1-2; 8 bases agree with TRBD1. Germline V gives CDR1 SGHTA, CDR2 FQGNSA. The trim removed 5 bases at V and 4 bases at J, leaving 3 bases unmatched. The CDR3 is made up of 13 amino acids.

This chain links TRBV5-1 with TRBJ1-3, with D possibly being TRBD1 (6 bases). The germline CDR1 and CDR2 sequences are SGHRS and YFSETQ. Trimming removed 2 bases at V and 0 bases at J, with 9 bases between. The CDR3 contains 15 residues. This CDR3 reads CASSLTTGSGNTIYF. The DNA for the CDR3 is TGCGCCAGCAGCTTAACGACAGGCTCTGGAAACACCATATATTTT.

This clonotype was seen a handful of times. This sequence joins TRBV7-2 and TRBJ2-1; D perhaps matches TRBD1 (5 bases). TRBJ2-7 explains the end of the DNA better; the J call may be wrong. The germline gives CDR1 SGHTA, CDR2 FQGNSA. This CDR3 comprises 14 residues. CDR3 DNA: TGTGCCAGCAGCTCGCAGGGATTGGACAATGAGCAGTACTTC. Encoded protein: CASSSQGLDNEQYF.

Concerning this clonotype: This may be a read error, as it is one base from a much larger clone. The rearrangement uses TRBV28 and TRBJ2-7; TRBD1 matches at 11 bases. In germline, CDR1 is MDHEN, CDR2 SYDVKM. There are 15 residues in the CDR3. V lost 8 bases, J lost 3 bases, and 9 bases stayed unmatched. The CDR3 bases are TGTGCCAGCCAGAGAGGGACAGGGGGATGCTACGAGCAGTACTTC. Translation gives CASQRGTGGCYEQYF.